Listed below are T cell receptor beta chains from one sample, sequenced in a study of regulatory T cells in long-lasting Graves disease. TCRdb independently ran MiXCR on the multiplex PCR reads; one entry per CDR3 protein. The data contain 550,000 to 600,000 distinct CDR3 sequences, about 16% of them singletons. These data were likewise used in another study, on T cells in Graves' hyperthyroidism and ophthalmopathy.

This sample comprised peripheral blood mononuclear cells (PBMCs), obtained at new diagnosis, from a patient treated with antithyroid drugs. These receptors all stem from a man younger than 35 with Graves disease. CDR3s include the opening cysteine and the closing phenylalanine or tryptophan. The D gene is left open where the match is weak. Clone size is not always given. Where it is, it says once, few, many or a class for expanded clones.

CDR3aa: CAWSVGAVGEQFF
CDR3nt: TGTGCCTGGAGTGTGGGGGCCGTAGGTGAGCAGTTCTTC
v_gene: TRBV30
d_gene: .
abundance: few
j_gene: TRBJ2-1

CDR3aa: CASSQFQGVEELFF
CDR3nt: TGTGCCAGCAGCCAATTCCAGGGCGTAGAGGAGCTGTTTTTT
v_gene: TRBV3-1
d_gene: .
abundance: .
j_gene: TRBJ2-2

CDR3aa: CRGLAANTGELFF
CDR3nt: TGCAGGGGACTAGCGGCGAACACCGGGGAGCTGTTTTTT
v_gene: TRBV20-1
d_gene: TRBD2
abundance: .
j_gene: TRBJ2-2

CDR3aa: CASSFFRQSTTYNEQFF
CDR3nt: TGTGCCAGCAGCTTTTTTCGGCAGTCAACTACATACAATGAGCAGTTCTTC
v_gene: TRBV11-2
d_gene: .
abundance: .
j_gene: TRBJ2-1

CDR3aa: CASSPSDIEVADEQYF
CDR3nt: TGTGCCAGCTCACCTTCCGACATTGAAGTGGCAGACGAGCAGTACTTC
v_gene: TRBV18
d_gene: .
abundance: .
j_gene: TRBJ2-7

CDR3aa: CASSIEGPQNTEAFF
CDR3nt: TGTGCCAGTAGTATCGAGGGACCGCAGAACACTGAAGCTTTCTTT
v_gene: TRBV19
d_gene: .
abundance: few
j_gene: TRBJ1-1

CDR3aa: CAWSVGASGRETQYF
CDR3nt: TGTGCCTGGAGTGTGGGGGCTAGCGGGAGAGAGACCCAGTACTTC
v_gene: TRBV30
d_gene: TRBD2
abundance: few
j_gene: TRBJ2-5

CDR3aa: CSADDQRIQAFNQPQHF
CDR3nt: TGCAGTGCTGACGATCAACGGATACAGGCTTTCAATCAGCCCCAGCATTTT
v_gene: TRBV20-1
d_gene: .
abundance: .
j_gene: TRBJ1-5

CDR3aa: CSAPGTTGITYEQYF
CDR3nt: TGCAGTGCACCCGGGACCACGGGGATCACCTACGAGCAGTACTTC
v_gene: TRBV20-1
d_gene: .
abundance: .
j_gene: TRBJ2-7

CDR3aa: CASSQGLSGGRDEQYF
CDR3nt: TGTGCCAGCAGCCAAGGTTTGTCAGGGGGTCGAGACGAGCAGTACTTC
v_gene: TRBV3-1
d_gene: TRBD1
abundance: few
j_gene: TRBJ2-7

CDR3aa: CASSATGTGITYEQYF
CDR3nt: TGTGCCAGCAGTGCTACCGGGACAGGGATTACCTACGAGCAGTACTTC
v_gene: TRBV27
d_gene: TRBD1
abundance: many
j_gene: TRBJ2-7

CDR3aa: CASSPTHGPQHF
CDR3nt: TGTGCCAGCAGCCCAACACACGGCCCCCAGCATTTT
v_gene: TRBV3-1
d_gene: .
abundance: many
j_gene: TRBJ1-5

CDR3aa: CAWSWGTGSGEKLFF
CDR3nt: TGTGCCTGGAGTTGGGGGACAGGGTCTGGCGAAAAACTGTTTTTT
v_gene: TRBV30
d_gene: TRBD1
abundance: .
j_gene: TRBJ1-4

CDR3aa: CASSLAPTPRVYEQYF
CDR3nt: TGTGCCAGCAGCTTAGCCCCGACTCCACGAGTCTACGAGCAGTACTTC
v_gene: TRBV7-8
d_gene: .
abundance: few
j_gene: TRBJ2-7

CDR3aa: CASSPSGGSAYEQHF
CDR3nt: TGCGCCAGCAGCCCAAGCGGGGGATCCGCCTACGAGCAGCACTTC
v_gene: TRBV10-1
d_gene: TRBD2
abundance: .
j_gene: TRBJ2-7

CDR3aa: CASSLDIGGHQPQHF
CDR3nt: TGTGCCAGCAGCTTAGATATCGGGGGGCATCAGCCCCAGCATTTT
v_gene: TRBV7-9
d_gene: .
abundance: few
j_gene: TRBJ1-5

CDR3aa: CASSISDGTIDEQFF
CDR3nt: TGTGCCAGTAGTATATCGGACGGGACGATCGATGAGCAGTTCTTC
v_gene: TRBV19
d_gene: .
abundance: once
j_gene: TRBJ2-1

CDR3aa: CSARESRYEKLFF
CDR3nt: TGCAGTGCTAGAGAGAGTCGGTATGAAAAACTGTTTTTT
v_gene: TRBV20-1
d_gene: .
abundance: few
j_gene: TRBJ1-4

CDR3aa: CSVGWGWGANEQFF
CDR3nt: TGCAGCGTTGGTTGGGGATGGGGGGCCAATGAGCAGTTCTTC
v_gene: TRBV29-1
d_gene: .
abundance: few
j_gene: TRBJ2-1

CDR3aa: CASSLLPTGELFF
CDR3nt: TGTGCCAGCAGTCTCCTTCCCACCGGGGAGCTGTTTTTT
v_gene: TRBV27
d_gene: .
abundance: .
j_gene: TRBJ2-2

CDR3aa: CASSRDRGGYEQYF
CDR3nt: TGCGCCAGCAGCAGGGACAGGGGAGGTTACGAGCAGTACTTC
v_gene: TRBV5-1
d_gene: TRBD1
abundance: many
j_gene: TRBJ2-7

CDR3aa: CASRKDRDQDTQYF
CDR3nt: TGTGCCAGCAGAAAAGACAGGGATCAAGATACGCAGTATTTT
v_gene: TRBV14
d_gene: TRBD1
abundance: few
j_gene: TRBJ2-3

CDR3aa: CASSRRLAGFNEQFF
CDR3nt: TGTGCCAGCAGTCGGAGACTAGCGGGGTTTAATGAGCAGTTCTTC
v_gene: TRBV28
d_gene: TRBD2
abundance: many
j_gene: TRBJ2-1

CDR3aa: CSARFPGPGLAGDEQYF
CDR3nt: TGCAGTGCTAGATTCCCCGGTCCCGGACTAGCGGGAGACGAGCAGTACTTC
v_gene: TRBV20-1
d_gene: TRBD2
abundance: many
j_gene: TRBJ2-7

CDR3aa: CASSWAGSGNEQFF
CDR3nt: TGTGCCAGCAGCTGGGCGGGATCGGGGAATGAGCAGTTCTTC
v_gene: TRBV7-2
d_gene: .
abundance: many
j_gene: TRBJ2-1

CDR3aa: CASMPTGRGDTQYF
CDR3nt: TGTGCCAGCATGCCTACCGGGAGGGGAGATACGCAGTATTTT
v_gene: TRBV2
d_gene: TRBD2
abundance: .
j_gene: TRBJ2-3

CDR3aa: CASTSGRAYEQYF
CDR3nt: TGTGCCAGCACGAGCGGGAGGGCCTACGAGCAGTACTTC
v_gene: TRBV6-1
d_gene: TRBD2
abundance: few
j_gene: TRBJ2-7

CDR3aa: CSAAEAFYGYTF
CDR3nt: TGCAGCGCAGCCGAGGCATTCTATGGCTACACCTTC
v_gene: TRBV29-1
d_gene: .
abundance: many
j_gene: TRBJ1-2

CDR3aa: CASGTSGAYNEQFF
CDR3nt: TGTGCCAGCGGGACTAGCGGGGCCTACAATGAGCAGTTCTTC
v_gene: TRBV27
d_gene: TRBD2
abundance: few
j_gene: TRBJ2-1

CDR3aa: CSAELGANGYTF
CDR3nt: TGCAGTGCAGAACTGGGGGCGAATGGCTACACCTTC
v_gene: TRBV20-1
d_gene: .
abundance: many
j_gene: TRBJ1-2

CDR3aa: CASSLGLASEQYF
CDR3nt: TGCGCCAGCAGCCTTGGACTAGCCTCCGAGCAGTACTTC
v_gene: TRBV5-1
d_gene: TRBD2
abundance: .
j_gene: TRBJ2-7

CDR3aa: CASSYSGLQYEQYF
CDR3nt: TGTGCCAGCAGTTACTCAGGGTTGCAGTACGAGCAGTACTTC
v_gene: TRBV6-5
d_gene: .
abundance: many
j_gene: TRBJ2-7

CDR3aa: CASSLVVGVEQYF
CDR3nt: TGTGCCAGCAGCTTAGTCGTGGGGGTCGAGCAGTACTTC
v_gene: TRBV7-2
d_gene: .
abundance: few
j_gene: TRBJ2-7

CDR3aa: CASSLSGLAANTGELFF
CDR3nt: TGCGCCAGCAGCTTGAGCGGATTGGCTGCGAACACCGGGGAGCTGTTTTTT
v_gene: TRBV5-1
d_gene: .
abundance: few
j_gene: TRBJ2-2